Listed below are T cell receptor beta chains from one sample, sequenced in a study of T cell responses to AZD1222 COVID-19 vaccine. Using immunoSEQ multiplex PCR, the repertoire was profiled, and TCRdb retains in-frame clones only, with some absent. The sample has 110,000 to 150,000 clones; over 75% are singletons. The input for sequencing was peripheral blood, taken on day 0 of AZD1222 vaccination. These receptors all come from an adult in good health. CDR3s include the opening cysteine and the closing phenylalanine or tryptophan. D genes are given only for firm matches. Where a row states a size, it is once, few, many or the class of an expanded clone; other rows omit it.

cdr3_length | j_call | d_call | v_call | clone_size | cdr3_aa | cdr3_nt
13 | TRBJ1-4 | NA | TRBV2 | once | CASHRAEGEKLFF | TGTGCCAGTCACAGGGCGGAGGGTGAAAAACTGTTTTTT
14 | TRBJ1-2 | NA | TRBV14 | NA | CASSQLQEGYGYTF | TGTGCCAGCAGCCAACTGCAGGAGGGCTATGGCTACACCTTC
19 | TRBJ2-2 | NA | TRBV3-1/TRBV3-2 | NA | CASSQDRRVSNYITGELFF | TGTGCCAGCAGCCAAGATAGGCGGGTCTCAAACTATATCACCGGGGAGCTGTTTTTT
14 | TRBJ1-4 | NA | TRBV5-5 | NA | CASSLAGFNEKLFF | TGTGCCAGCAGCTTGGCGGGTTTTAATGAAAAACTGTTTTTT
12 | TRBJ1-6 | NA | TRBV28 | once | CASSEQNSPLHF | TGTGCCAGCAGTGAACAGAATTCACCCCTCCACTTT
15 | TRBJ2-7 | TRBD1 | TRBV19 | NA | CASSIQPGGVYEQYF | TGTGCCAGTAGTATACAACCAGGGGGTGTTTACGAGCAGTACTTC
15 | TRBJ2-1 | TRBD1 | TRBV5-5 | few | CASSQGQGSYNEQFF | TGTGCCAGCAGCCAAGGACAGGGCTCCTACAATGAGCAGTTCTTC
14 | TRBJ2-2 | NA | TRBV7-9 | NA | CASSARGNTGELFF | TGTGCCAGCAGCGCCCGGGGGAACACCGGGGAGCTGTTTTTT
15 | TRBJ1-5 | NA | TRBV2 | NA | CASSDWGADNQPQHF | TGTGCCAGCAGTGATTGGGGGGCTGACAATCAGCCCCAGCATTTT
11 | TRBJ1-2 | NA | TRBV19 | NA | CASNGDYGYTF | TGTGCCAGTAATGGGGACTATGGCTACACCTTC
14 | TRBJ1-1 | NA | TRBV6-4 | NA | CASIPGRMNTEAFF | TGTGCCAGCATTCCTGGACGGATGAACACTGAAGCTTTCTTT
14 | TRBJ1-1 | TRBD1 | TRBV2 | NA | CASSPGTGYTEAFF | TGTGCCAGCTCCCCCGGGACAGGGTACACTGAAGCTTTCTTT
15 | TRBJ2-1 | NA | TRBV5-1 | NA | CASSLGSSSYNEQFF | TGCGCCAGCAGCTTGGGATCTAGCTCCTACAATGAGCAGTTCTTC
13 | TRBJ1-2 | TRBD1 | TRBV29-1 | NA | CSVTGTEDNGYTF | TGCAGCGTAACCGGGACAGAGGACAATGGCTACACCTTC
14 | TRBJ2-7 | TRBD2 | TRBV19 | once | CASSPLAGSYEQYF | TGTGCCAGTAGTCCCCTAGCGGGGTCCTACGAGCAGTACTTC
16 | TRBJ2-1 | TRBD2 | TRBV6-5 | NA | CASSYLRASGIGEEFF | TGTGCCAGCAGTTATCTGCGGGCTAGCGGGATAGGTGAGGAGTTCTTC
13 | TRBJ1-2 | NA | TRBV28 | NA | CASSKRGGLGYTF | TGTGCCAGCAGCAAAAGAGGGGGTTTAGGCTACACCTTC
15 | TRBJ2-2 | TRBD2 | TRBV19 | NA | CASSNIAGGTGELFF | TGTGCCAGTAGCAACATAGCGGGCGGCACCGGGGAGCTGTTTTTT
16 | TRBJ1-1 | NA | TRBV21-1 | NA | CASSTIPGQGKTEAFF | TGTGCCAGCAGCACCATTCCGGGACAGGGGAAAACTGAAGCTTTCTTT
16 | TRBJ2-3 | TRBD2 | TRBV6-1 | NA | CASSERVAGGTDTQYF | TGTGCCAGCAGTGAAAGGGTAGCGGGGGGCACAGATACGCAGTATTTT
12 | TRBJ1-1 | NA | TRBV10-1 | few | CASSPGDTEAFF | TGCGCCAGCAGCCCGGGAGACACTGAAGCTTTCTTT
13 | TRBJ1-1 | NA | TRBV29-1 | NA | CSVRDTPNTEAFF | TGCAGCGTCAGGGACACCCCGAACACTGAAGCTTTCTTT
19 | TRBJ2-1 | NA | TRBV7-9 | NA | CASSLIGPGAKGSYNEQFF | TGTGCCAGCAGCTTAATCGGTCCGGGGGCCAAGGGGTCCTACAATGAGCAGTTCTTC
14 | TRBJ1-1 | NA | TRBV3-1/TRBV3-2 | NA | CASSQRESGQQAFF | TGTGCCAGCAGCCAAAGGGAATCCGGACAGCAAGCTTTCTTT
13 | TRBJ1-3 | NA | TRBV6-5 | NA | CASSYSRWDTIYF | TGTGCCAGCAGTTACTCAAGGTGGGACACCATATATTTT
11 | TRBJ1-2 | NA | TRBV30 | NA | CAWNRVYGYTF | TGTGCCTGGAACCGCGTCTATGGCTACACCTTC
14 | TRBJ1-4 | NA | TRBV5-8 | NA | CASRWGGVEEKLFF | TGTGCCAGCAGATGGGGGGGAGTAGAGGAAAAACTGTTTTTT
15 | TRBJ1-6 | NA | TRBV4-1 | NA | CASSHAKGDRGALHF | TGCGCCAGCAGCCACGCCAAGGGAGACCGAGGAGCCCTCCACTTT
15 | TRBJ2-5 | NA | TRBV30 | once | CAWRERDLRQETQYF | TGTGCCTGGAGAGAGAGGGACCTCCGACAAGAGACCCAGTACTTC
13 | TRBJ1-6 | NA | TRBV12-3/TRBV12-4 | once | CASSPSDNSPLHF | TGTGCCAGCAGTCCGAGCGATAATTCACCCCTCCACTTT
13 | TRBJ2-7 | NA | TRBV7-8 | once | CASSHGSVGEQYF | TGTGCCAGCAGCCACGGTAGCGTGGGAGAGCAGTACTTC